This T cell receptor beta chain was sequenced for a study of response to subunit inactivated influenza vaccine. Study conclusions and caveats: Authors suggested few new T cells are recruited by each seasonal influenza vaccination.

Deletions cut 4 bases from V and 6 bases from J, with 7 bases between. CDR3 length equals 11 residues. Looked up from germline, CDR1 is LGHNA and CDR2 is YNFKEQ. This clonotype was detected only a few times. Its antigen is not known. TCRdb re-called the RT-PCR reads through MiXCR, storing one row per CDR3 protein. The data show around 170,000 distinct CDR3 sequences, with about 10% seen just once and roughly 40% held by the top ten. The TCR originated in a man between 50 and 75 years old who received an inactivated influenza vaccine. The material was CD8+ T cells sorted from PBMCs, obtained less than 30 months after vaccination. The chain carries TRBV4-2 and TRBJ2-7, with D uncertain. DNA of the CDR3: TGTGCCAGCAGCCCCGGAAGCGAGCAGTACTTC. Protein sequence: CASSPGSEQYF.